This T cell receptor beta chain was obtained from a study of cytomegalovirus exposure and HLA in healthy donors. Study details: HLA-typed donors contributed approximately 92 million unique TCRs, which were held in an early data release. Most donors, 70% to 85% of a few hundred genotyped, fell in the Caucasian-associated ancestry cluster.

Study-level results: Most TCR sequences were seen very rarely across donors, but some public TCRs occurred in many.

This clone was observed a few times. Its antigen is not identified. As for the donors, each was a healthy bone marrow donor. PCR employed 60 Vbeta and 13 Jbeta primers. Here immunoSEQ multiplex PCR was the method, and the copy in TCRdb shows in-frame clones only, minus some. Among 75,000 to 95,000 clones listed, roughly 71% were seen once. The CDR3 runs to 15 residues. V was clipped by 2 bases and J by 0 bases; unmatched bases: 1. Germline-derived CDR1 and CDR2 are MDHEN and SYDVKM. Sequencing was performed on PBMCs. The sequence was obtained from a man between 50 and 59 years old in good health and CMV-seronegative. The chain recombines TRBV28 with TRBJ2-1; 7 nucleotides agree with TRBD1. Here the CDR3 DNA reads TGTGCCAGCAGTTTAGGACAGGCCTCCTACAATGAGCAGTTCTTC. It codes for CASSLGQASYNEQFF.